Listed below are T cell receptor beta chains from one sample, sequenced in a study of cytomegalovirus exposure and HLA in healthy donors. Generated by immunoSEQ multiplex PCR, the TCRdb table keeps only in-frame clones and is missing some. The data show about 130,000 clones, more than 65% seen once. The sample was PBMCs. The receptor set was obtained from an older woman in good health and CMV-seropositive. Both conserved end residues are part of each CDR3. A D gene is named only where the DNA matches it firmly. Where a row states a size, it is once, few, many or the class of an expanded clone; other rows omit it.

cdr3_nt: TGCGCCAGCAGCTTGGATGGGGGAGGCCCCACCGGGGAGCTGTTTTTT
cdr3_aa: CASSLDGGGPTGELFF
j_call: TRBJ2-2
d_call: .
clone_size: .
v_call: TRBV5-1

cdr3_nt: TGTGCCAGCAGCGGGGGACTAGCGAACACCGGGGAGCTGTTTTTT
cdr3_aa: CASSGGLANTGELFF
j_call: TRBJ2-2
d_call: TRBD2
clone_size: .
v_call: TRBV7-2

cdr3_nt: TGTGCCAGCAGGGACTTGAGGTGGCACGAGCAGTACTTC
cdr3_aa: CASRDLRWHEQYF
j_call: TRBJ2-7
d_call: .
clone_size: .
v_call: TRBV6-5

cdr3_nt: TGTGCCAGCAGCTTATCACCGAGCGGGGGGGTCGACGAGCAGTACTTC
cdr3_aa: CASSLSPSGGVDEQYF
j_call: TRBJ2-7
d_call: TRBD2
clone_size: few
v_call: TRBV13

cdr3_nt: TGTTCCAGCAGCTCCGGGACAGTGGACACCGGGGAGCTGTTTTTT
cdr3_aa: CSSSSGTVDTGELFF
j_call: TRBJ2-2
d_call: TRBD1
clone_size: .
v_call: TRBV7-9

cdr3_nt: TGTGCCAGCAGCTTAACGACTAGCGGGTATACTGGGGCCAACGTCCTGACTTTC
cdr3_aa: CASSLTTSGYTGANVLTF
j_call: TRBJ2-6
d_call: TRBD2
clone_size: .
v_call: TRBV7-2

cdr3_nt: TGTGCCAGCACCCGGACAGGAAGGGAGACCCAGTACTTC
cdr3_aa: CASTRTGRETQYF
j_call: TRBJ2-5
d_call: TRBD1
clone_size: few
v_call: TRBV6-6

cdr3_nt: TGCGCCAGCAGCTCGGGGACAGGCTCCTACAATGAGCAGTTCTTC
cdr3_aa: CASSSGTGSYNEQFF
j_call: TRBJ2-1
d_call: TRBD1
clone_size: .
v_call: TRBV5-1

cdr3_nt: TGCGCCAGCAGCCAAGTTCTGGGGGGCACTGAAGCTTTCTTT
cdr3_aa: CASSQVLGGTEAFF
j_call: TRBJ1-1
d_call: .
clone_size: .
v_call: TRBV4-1

cdr3_nt: TGTGCCAGCAGTCTCAGGGATACCCTTGCCTACGAGCAGTACTTC
cdr3_aa: CASSLRDTLAYEQYF
j_call: TRBJ2-7
d_call: .
clone_size: .
v_call: TRBV27

cdr3_nt: TGTGCCAGCGCCAAGACAGGCCCTATTAGTTATGGCTACACCTTC
cdr3_aa: CASAKTGPISYGYTF
j_call: TRBJ1-2
d_call: .
clone_size: .
v_call: TRBV7-8

cdr3_nt: TGTGCCAGCAGCGTGCGGACAGACACTGAAGCTTTCTTT
cdr3_aa: CASSVRTDTEAFF
j_call: TRBJ1-1
d_call: .
clone_size: .
v_call: TRBV9

cdr3_nt: TGTGCCAGCAGCTCTCCTGGGACAAGAATGTCCTCCTACGAGCAGTACTTC
cdr3_aa: CASSSPGTRMSSYEQYF
j_call: TRBJ2-7
d_call: .
clone_size: once
v_call: TRBV7-2

cdr3_nt: TGTGCCACCAGCAGAGATAGTAGACTAGTTTTCTATGAGCAGTTCTTC
cdr3_aa: CATSRDSRLVFYEQFF
j_call: TRBJ2-1
d_call: .
clone_size: .
v_call: TRBV15

cdr3_nt: TGTGCCAGCAGTGAAGGGAGGACTAGCCTGCTCCAAGAGACCCAGTACTTC
cdr3_aa: CASSEGRTSLLQETQYF
j_call: TRBJ2-5
d_call: TRBD2
clone_size: .
v_call: TRBV6-1

cdr3_nt: TGCGCCAGCAGCTCCGGGGGACTTAGCACAGATACGCAGTATTTT
cdr3_aa: CASSSGGLSTDTQYF
j_call: TRBJ2-3
d_call: .
clone_size: .
v_call: TRBV5-1

cdr3_nt: TGTGCCTGGAGCCAGGGCAACTCCTACGAGCAGTACTTC
cdr3_aa: CAWSQGNSYEQYF
j_call: TRBJ2-7
d_call: .
clone_size: .
v_call: TRBV30

cdr3_nt: TGTGCCACCAGCAGAGATGGGGGCATGGGCACAGATACGCAGTATTTT
cdr3_aa: CATSRDGGMGTDTQYF
j_call: TRBJ2-3
d_call: .
clone_size: few
v_call: TRBV15

cdr3_nt: TGTGCCAGCCGGGACAGGGGGTCGGCTTCGGACGAGCAGTACTTC
cdr3_aa: CASRDRGSASDEQYF
j_call: TRBJ2-7
d_call: TRBD1
clone_size: .
v_call: TRBV19

cdr3_nt: TGTGCCAGCAGGTCGCCGGGACTTAGGCCTGAAAAACTGTTTTTT
cdr3_aa: CASRSPGLRPEKLFF
j_call: TRBJ1-4
d_call: .
clone_size: once
v_call: TRBV6-5

cdr3_nt: TGTGCCAGCAGCCCAGCCGGGACAGGGTTCTACACCATATATTTT
cdr3_aa: CASSPAGTGFYTIYF
j_call: TRBJ1-3
d_call: TRBD1
clone_size: few
v_call: TRBV9

cdr3_nt: TGCGCCAGCAGCTTGGGGCGGAGCACAGATACGCAGTATTTT
cdr3_aa: CASSLGRSTDTQYF
j_call: TRBJ2-3
d_call: .
clone_size: .
v_call: TRBV5-1

cdr3_nt: TGTGCCAGCAGGCGGGCTAATGAAAAACTGTTTTTT
cdr3_aa: CASRRANEKLFF
j_call: TRBJ1-4
d_call: .
clone_size: .
v_call: TRBV25-1

cdr3_nt: TGTGCCAGCAGCTTGGAAGGGAGGATATGGGAGACCCAGTACTTC
cdr3_aa: CASSLEGRIWETQYF
j_call: TRBJ2-5
d_call: .
clone_size: .
v_call: TRBV5-4

cdr3_nt: TGTGCCAGTAGTCGCCCCCGGGGGAGCACTGAAGCTTTCTTT
cdr3_aa: CASSRPRGSTEAFF
j_call: TRBJ1-1
d_call: .
clone_size: .
v_call: TRBV19

cdr3_nt: TGTGCCTGGAGTAGACCACACGCGGGTGGGAACTATGGCTACACCTTC
cdr3_aa: CAWSRPHAGGNYGYTF
j_call: TRBJ1-2
d_call: .
clone_size: .
v_call: TRBV30

cdr3_nt: TGTGCCAGTAATCTAGCGGGGGAACCCAATGAGCAGTTCTTC
cdr3_aa: CASNLAGEPNEQFF
j_call: TRBJ2-1
d_call: TRBD2
clone_size: .
v_call: TRBV19

cdr3_nt: TGTGCCAGCAGCTTAGAGGGGGCTCGAGGCTACACCTTC
cdr3_aa: CASSLEGARGYTF
j_call: TRBJ1-2
d_call: TRBD1
clone_size: .
v_call: TRBV7-9

cdr3_nt: TGTGCCAGCAGCCTAATGACTAGGGGCTCCTACGAGCAGTACTTC
cdr3_aa: CASSLMTRGSYEQYF
j_call: TRBJ2-7
d_call: .
clone_size: .
v_call: TRBV28

cdr3_nt: TGCGCCAGCAGCCCCCTAGCGGGCAATGAGCAGTTCTTC
cdr3_aa: CASSPLAGNEQFF
j_call: TRBJ2-1
d_call: TRBD2
clone_size: .
v_call: TRBV5-1

cdr3_nt: TGTGCCACAAGGACAGACTCCTACGAGCAGTACTTC
cdr3_aa: CATRTDSYEQYF
j_call: TRBJ2-7
d_call: .
clone_size: .
v_call: TRBV7-2